The subject of this entry is one TCR beta chain. These data belong to a study of blood T cell repertoires in COVID-19. At the level of the study: Some COVID-19 samples were acute and others convalescent; all came from the United States, Italy and Spain.

Here immunoSEQ multiplex PCR was the method, and the copy in TCRdb shows in-frame clones only, minus some. The table includes under 170,000 clones, about 86% detected once. The TCR was taken from a man between 65 and 85 years old with acute or convalescent COVID-19. The sequencing sample was made of peripheral blood.

The CDR3 bases are TGTGCCAGCTCACCCACAGGGATCTGGGGTATGAACACTGAAGCTTTCTTT. The encoded protein is CASSPTGIWGMNTEAFF. The rearrangement uses TRBV18 and TRBJ1-1; tentatively, D is TRBD1 (6 bases). The V gene lost 3 bases and the J gene lost 0 bases, with 17 bases spanning the gap. This CDR3 comprises 17 residues. Germline CDR1 reads KGHSH; CDR2 reads LQKENI.